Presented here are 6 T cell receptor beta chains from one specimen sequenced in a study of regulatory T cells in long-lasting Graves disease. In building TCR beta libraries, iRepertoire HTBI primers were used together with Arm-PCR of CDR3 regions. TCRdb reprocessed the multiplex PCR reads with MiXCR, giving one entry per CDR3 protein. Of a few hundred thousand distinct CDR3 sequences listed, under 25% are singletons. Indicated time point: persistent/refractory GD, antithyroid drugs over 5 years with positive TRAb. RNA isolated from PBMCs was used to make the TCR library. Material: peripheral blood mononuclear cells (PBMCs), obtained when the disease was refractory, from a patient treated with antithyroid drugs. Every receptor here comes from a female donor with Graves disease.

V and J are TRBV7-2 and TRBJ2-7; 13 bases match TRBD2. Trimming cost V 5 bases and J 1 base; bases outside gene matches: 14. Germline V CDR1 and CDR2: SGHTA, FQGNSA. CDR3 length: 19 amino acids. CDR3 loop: CASSGTGGLAGINSYEQYF. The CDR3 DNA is TGTGCCAGCAGCGGAACAGGGGGACTAGCGGGAATTAATTCCTACGAGCAGTACTTC.

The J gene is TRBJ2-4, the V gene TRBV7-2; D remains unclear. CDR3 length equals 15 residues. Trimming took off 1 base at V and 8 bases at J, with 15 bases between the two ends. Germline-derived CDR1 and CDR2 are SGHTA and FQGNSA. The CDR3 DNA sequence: TGTGCCAGCAGCTTAGTGGGCCCCACCGGAGACATTCAGTACTTC. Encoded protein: CASSLVGPTGDIQYF.

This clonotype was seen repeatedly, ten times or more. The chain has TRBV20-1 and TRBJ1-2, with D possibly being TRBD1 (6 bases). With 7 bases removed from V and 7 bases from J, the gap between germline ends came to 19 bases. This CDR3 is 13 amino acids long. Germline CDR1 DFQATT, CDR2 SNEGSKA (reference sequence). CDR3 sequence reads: CSGGTPGSIGYTF. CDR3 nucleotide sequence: TGCAGTGGGGGGACACCCGGATCTATTGGCTACACCTTC.

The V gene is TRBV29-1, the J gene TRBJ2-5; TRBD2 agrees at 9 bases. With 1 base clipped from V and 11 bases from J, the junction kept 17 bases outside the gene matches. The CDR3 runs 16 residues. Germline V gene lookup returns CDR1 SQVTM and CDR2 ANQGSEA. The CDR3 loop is CSVEGHTSGFYNEQYF. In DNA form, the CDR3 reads TGCAGCGTTGAAGGACATACTAGCGGGTTTTACAATGAGCAGTACTTC. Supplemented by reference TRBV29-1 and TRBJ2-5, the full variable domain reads SAVISQKPSRDICQRGTSLTIQCQVDSQVTMMFWYRQQPGQSLTLIATANQGSEATYESGFVIDKFPISRPNLTFSTLTVSNMSPEDSSIYLCSVEGHTSGFYNEQYFGPGTRLLVL.

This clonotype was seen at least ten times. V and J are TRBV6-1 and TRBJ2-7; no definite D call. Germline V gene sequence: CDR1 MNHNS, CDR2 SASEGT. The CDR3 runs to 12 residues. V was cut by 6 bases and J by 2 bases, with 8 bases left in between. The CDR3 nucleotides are TGTGCCAGCAGGGCAAATACCTACGAGCAGTACTTC. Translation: CASRANTYEQYF.

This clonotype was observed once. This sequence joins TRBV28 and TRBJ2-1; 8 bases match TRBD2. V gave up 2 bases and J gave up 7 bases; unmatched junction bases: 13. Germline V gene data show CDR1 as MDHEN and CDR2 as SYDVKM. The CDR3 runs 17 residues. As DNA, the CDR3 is TGTGCCAGCAGTTTAAGCGAACGGGGGGGGGAGTGGAATGAGCAGTTCTTC. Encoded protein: CASSLSERGGEWNEQFF.